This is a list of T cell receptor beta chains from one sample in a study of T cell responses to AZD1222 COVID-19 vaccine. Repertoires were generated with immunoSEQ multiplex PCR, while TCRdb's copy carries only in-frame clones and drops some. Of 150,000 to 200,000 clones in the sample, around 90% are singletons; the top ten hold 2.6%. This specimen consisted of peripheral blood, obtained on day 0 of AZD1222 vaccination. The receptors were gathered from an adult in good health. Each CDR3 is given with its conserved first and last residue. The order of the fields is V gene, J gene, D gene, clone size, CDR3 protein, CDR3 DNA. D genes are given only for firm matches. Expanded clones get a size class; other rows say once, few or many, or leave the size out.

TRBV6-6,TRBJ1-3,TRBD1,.,CASSLQGAGNTIYF,TGTGCCAGCAGTCTACAGGGGGCTGGAAACACCATATATTTT
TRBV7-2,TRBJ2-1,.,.,CASSLRGAYNEQFF,TGTGCCAGCAGCTTACGGGGTGCCTACAATGAGCAGTTCTTC
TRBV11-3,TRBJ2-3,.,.,CASSARDIDAADTQYF,TGTGCCAGCAGCGCCCGGGACATAGACGCCGCAGATACGCAGTATTTT
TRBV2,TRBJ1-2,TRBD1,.,CASGDRVGYGYTF,TGTGCCAGCGGCGACAGGGTGGGGTATGGCTACACCTTC
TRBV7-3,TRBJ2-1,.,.,CASSLEGGTRGEQFF,TGTGCCAGCAGCTTAGAAGGGGGGACAAGAGGCGAGCAGTTCTTC
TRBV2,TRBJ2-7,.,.,CASSAQRTYEQYF,TGTGCCAGCAGTGCACAGCGAACCTACGAGCAGTACTTC
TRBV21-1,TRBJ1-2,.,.,CASSKDHRDRDYGYTF,TGTGCCAGCAGCAAAGACCACCGGGACAGGGACTATGGCTACACCTTC
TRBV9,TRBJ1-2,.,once,CASSVGGANRSGGYTF,TGTGCCAGCAGCGTAGGAGGGGCCAATCGCTCCGGTGGCTACACCTTC
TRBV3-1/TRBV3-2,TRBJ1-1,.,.,CASSQGVGLNTEAFF,TGTGCCAGCAGCCAAGGGGTAGGCTTGAACACTGAAGCTTTCTTT
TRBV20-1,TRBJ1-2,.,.,CSARSARGYTF,TGCAGTGCTAGGAGCGCTCGTGGCTACACCTTC
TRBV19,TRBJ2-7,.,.,CASSIAAATEQYF,TGTGCCAGTAGTATCGCCGCGGCGACCGAGCAGTACTTC
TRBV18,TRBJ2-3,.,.,CASSPLDRAPDTQYF,TGTGCCAGCTCACCACTAGATCGGGCCCCAGATACGCAGTATTTT
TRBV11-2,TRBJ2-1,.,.,CASSPSGGEQFF,TGTGCCAGCAGCCCGAGCGGTGGTGAGCAGTTCTTC
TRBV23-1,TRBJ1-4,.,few,CASSQSDRDTANEKLFF,TGCGCCAGCAGTCAATCTGATAGGGACACAGCAAATGAAAAACTGTTTTTT
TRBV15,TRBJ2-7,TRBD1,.,CATSRGQGSIYEQYF,TGTGCCACCAGCAGGGGACAGGGATCAATCTACGAGCAGTACTTC
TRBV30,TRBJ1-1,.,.,CAWSYGPNTEAFF,TGTGCCTGGAGTTATGGGCCAAACACTGAAGCTTTCTTT
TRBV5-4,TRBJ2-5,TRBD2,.,CASNSNRAGVGETQYF,TGTGCCAGCAATTCTAACCGGGCGGGAGTTGGCGAGACCCAGTACTTC
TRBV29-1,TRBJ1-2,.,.,CSVPAGPGLALF,TGCAGCGTCCCCGCAGGGCCAGGCTTAGCTTTATTC
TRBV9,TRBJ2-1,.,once,CASSVQAGRSYNEQFF,TGTGCCAGCAGCGTCCAAGCGGGTCGGTCCTACAATGAGCAGTTCTTC
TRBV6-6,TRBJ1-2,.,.,CASSYSTGAGYGYTF,TGTGCCAGCAGTTACTCTACCGGGGCCGGCTATGGCTACACCTTC
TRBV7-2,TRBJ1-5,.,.,CASSLSPARIGQPQHF,TGTGCCAGCAGCTTATCCCCGGCCCGGATCGGTCAGCCCCAGCATTTT
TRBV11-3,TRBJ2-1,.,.,CASSLESQAPYNEQFF,TGTGCCAGCAGCTTAGAAAGCCAAGCCCCCTACAATGAGCAGTTCTTC
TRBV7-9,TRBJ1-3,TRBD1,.,CASSFGTAGNTIYF,TGTGCCAGCAGCTTCGGGACAGCTGGAAACACCATATATTTT
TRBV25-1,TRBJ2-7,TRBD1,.,CAIPGDRGPEQYF,TGTGCCATCCCGGGGGACAGGGGGCCCGAGCAGTACTTC
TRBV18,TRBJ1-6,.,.,CASSPHRGGGNSPLHF,TGTGCCAGCTCACCACATCGGGGGGGTGGTAATTCACCCCTCCACTTT
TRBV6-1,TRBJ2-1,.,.,CASSDREARNEQFF,TGTGCCAGCAGTGACAGGGAGGCACGAAATGAGCAGTTCTTC
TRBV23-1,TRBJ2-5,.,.,CASSVKETQYF,TGCGCCAGCAGTGTAAAAGAGACCCAGTACTTC
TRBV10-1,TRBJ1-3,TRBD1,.,CARSTGTGTGNTIYF,TGCGCCAGAAGTACCGGGACAGGAACTGGAAACACCATATATTTT
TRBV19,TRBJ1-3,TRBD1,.,CASMLPGTGFGNTIYF,TGTGCCAGTATGCTACCCGGGACAGGGTTCGGAAACACCATATATTTT
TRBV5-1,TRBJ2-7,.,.,CASSLGSRRDEQYF,TGCGCCAGCAGCTTGGGCTCCCGCCGGGACGAGCAGTACTTC
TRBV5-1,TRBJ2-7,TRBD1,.,CASSLTGGGYEQYF,TGCGCCAGCAGCTTAACAGGGGGTGGATACGAGCAGTACTTC
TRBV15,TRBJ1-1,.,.,CATSRAGQHTEAFF,TGTGCCACCAGCAGGGCAGGGCAACACACTGAAGCTTTCTTT
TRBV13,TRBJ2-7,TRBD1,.,CASSPGQSLYEQYF,TGTGCCAGCAGCCCGGGACAGAGCCTCTACGAGCAGTACTTC
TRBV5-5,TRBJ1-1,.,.,CASSPRQVRTEAFF,TGTGCCAGCAGCCCCCGACAGGTCCGCACTGAAGCTTTCTTT
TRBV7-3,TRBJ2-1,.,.,CASSLNSHNEQFF,TGTGCCAGCAGCTTAAACAGCCACAATGAGCAGTTCTTC
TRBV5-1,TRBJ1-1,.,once,CASSLDRGWVTEAFF,TGCGCCAGCAGCCTAGATCGGGGTTGGGTGACTGAAGCTTTCTTT
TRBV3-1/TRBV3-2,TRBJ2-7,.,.,CASSQDRVRGYEQYF,TGTGCCAGCAGCCAAGATCGTGTCCGGGGCTACGAGCAGTACTTC
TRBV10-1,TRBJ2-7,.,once,CASSESGVYEQYF,TGCGCCAGCAGTGAGTCAGGGGTCTACGAGCAGTACTTC
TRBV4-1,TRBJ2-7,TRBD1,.,CASSFSARGPTSYEQYF,TGCGCCAGCAGCTTTTCAGCGAGGGGGCCCACTTCCTACGAGCAGTACTTC
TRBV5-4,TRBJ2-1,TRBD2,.,CASSLSRLAGGQGDEQFF,TGTGCCAGCAGCCTCAGCAGACTAGCGGGAGGGCAGGGGGATGAGCAGTTCTTC
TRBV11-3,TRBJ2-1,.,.,CASSLDPENNEQFF,TGTGCCAGCAGCTTAGATCCGGAGAACAATGAGCAGTTCTTC
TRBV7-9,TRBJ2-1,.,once,CASSYSSNNEQFF,TGTGCCAGCAGTTACTCCTCGAACAATGAGCAGTTCTTC
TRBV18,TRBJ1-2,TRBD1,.,CASSPMTGANLNYGYTF,TGTGCCAGCTCACCGATGACAGGGGCGAACCTGAACTATGGCTACACCTTC
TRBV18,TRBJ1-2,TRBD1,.,CASSPTGGAHYGYTF,TGTGCCAGCTCACCCACAGGGGGCGCGCACTATGGCTACACCTTC
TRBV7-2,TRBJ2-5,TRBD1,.,CASSPRTGSRKTQYF,TGTGCCAGCAGCCCGCGGACAGGGTCAAGGAAGACCCAGTACTTC
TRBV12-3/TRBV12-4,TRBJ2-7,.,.,CASRPSTPYEQYF,TGTGCCAGCAGACCCTCGACCCCCTACGAGCAGTACTTC
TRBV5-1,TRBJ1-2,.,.,CASSLDSGGYTF,TGCGCCAGCAGCTTGGACAGCGGTGGCTACACCTTC
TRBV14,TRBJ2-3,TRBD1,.,CASSPGQGMTDTQYF,TGTGCCAGCAGCCCGGGACAGGGGATGACAGATACGCAGTATTTT
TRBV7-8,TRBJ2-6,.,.,CASSLVGRVSGANVLTF,TGTGCCAGCAGCTTAGTCGGGCGGGTCTCTGGGGCCAACGTCCTGACTTTC
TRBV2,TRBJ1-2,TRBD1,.,CASSRDRGGYTF,TGTGCCAGCAGTCGGGACAGGGGTGGCTACACCTTC
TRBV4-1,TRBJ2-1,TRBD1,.,CASSQKFPGQGANEQFF,TGCGCCAGCAGCCAAAAATTTCCGGGACAGGGGGCTAATGAGCAGTTCTTC